This T cell receptor beta chain appears in the sequencing data of a study of blood T cell repertoires in COVID-19. About the study: PBMCs, B-cell-depleted T cells, or T cells provided the cDNA or gDNA that made up the material.

The protocol was immunoSEQ multiplex PCR, while the TCRdb copy is restricted to in-frame clones and leaves out a portion. In the table there are 130,000 to 150,000 clones, nearly 90% of which are singletons. Input material: peripheral blood. This TCR came from a man between 65 and 85 years old with acute or convalescent COVID-19.

The CDR3 region is CASSPAGGKTDTQYF. The CDR3 DNA is TGCGCCAGCAGTCCCGCGGGGGGGAAGACAGATACGCAGTATTTT. The V gene is TRBV5-1, the J gene TRBJ2-3; 9 bases agree with TRBD2. Trimming removed 5 bases from V and 3 bases from J; junction bases left unmatched: 7. Per germline, CDR1 SGHRS and CDR2 YFSETQ. The length of the CDR3 is 15 residues.